These 23 T cell receptor beta chains originate from one sample sequenced in a study of T-cell memory formation after mild COVID-19. TCRdb reanalysed the 5' RACE reads using MiXCR and keeps one entry per CDR3 protein. Among about 340,000 distinct CDR3 sequences listed, around 13% were seen once. Sequencing input: PBMCs or a T cell subset sorted from them (not recorded which). These receptors originate from a young man who had mild COVID-19 (a few samples of this study predate the infection). Cell type and time point are not known.

This chain links TRBV5-1 with TRBJ2-5; D gene unclear. The CDR3 has 14 amino acids. The ends were cut back, 0 bases at V and 3 bases at J, with 9 bases in the middle. Germline V lookup: CDR1 SGHRS, CDR2 YFSETQ. The CDR3 spells CASSLVDTEETQYF. In DNA form, the CDR3 reads TGCGCCAGCAGCTTGGTCGATACCGAAGAGACCCAGTACTTC.

This clonotype came up a few times. V and J are TRBV4-3 and TRBJ2-7; D is perhaps TRBD1 (5 bases). The CDR3 length is 16 residues. In germline, CDR1 is LGHNA, CDR2 YSLEER. The V end was cut by 0 bases, the J end by 5 bases, with 17 bases between. The CDR3: CASSQDEQAPKNEQYF. As DNA, the CDR3 is TGCGCCAGCAGCCAAGATGAACAGGCCCCGAAAAACGAGCAGTACTTC.

The rearrangement links TRBV6-1 to TRBJ2-1; tentative D call: TRBD2 (6 bases). The CDR3 runs 13 residues. CDR1 and CDR2 (germline): MNHNS, SASEGT. V lost 7 bases and J 6 bases, leaving 13 bases between the germline ends. The CDR3 DNA reads as TGTGCCAGCAAGAGCTCCGGGGGCAATGAGCAGTTCTTC. Translation: CASKSSGGNEQFF.

The rearrangement uses TRBV3-1 and TRBJ2-1; 9 bases map to TRBD1. CDR3 length: 12 residues. Trimming at V came to 8 bases and at J to 9 bases, leaving 5 bases not matched to a gene. Per germline, CDR1 LGHDT and CDR2 YNNKEL (reference sequence). In DNA, the CDR3 is TGTGCCAGCGGGACAGGGACGGTTGAGCAGTTCTTC. Its translation: CASGTGTVEQFF.

The rearrangement joins TRBV20-1 to TRBJ2-7, with 8 nucleotides matching TRBD2. V gave up 3 bases and J gave up 3 bases; unmatched junction bases: 10. The CDR3 has 15 amino acids. CDR1 is DFQATT and CDR2 is SNEGSKA in the germline V gene (reference sequence). The CDR3 DNA follows: TGCAGTGCTAGCCCCTTCACTAGCGGCCTCTACGAGCAGTACGTC. Translated, it gives CSASPFTSGLYEQYV.

The J gene is TRBJ2-1, the V gene TRBV5-1, with D possibly matching TRBD2 (5 bases). Germline V gene lookup returns CDR1 SGHRS and CDR2 YFSETQ. This CDR3 comprises 13 residues. V lost 4 bases and J 5 bases, leaving 10 bases between the germline ends. CDR3 in amino acids: CASSIGLNNEQFF. The CDR3 bases are TGCGCCAGCAGCATAGGACTGAACAATGAGCAGTTCTTC. Together with reference TRBV5-1 and TRBJ2-1, the CDR3 gives the full variable domain: KAGVTQTPRYLIKTRGQQVTLSCSPISGHRSVSWYQQTPGQGLQFLFEYFSETQRNKGNFPGRFSGRQFSNSRSEMNVSTLELGDSALYLCASSIGLNNEQFFGPGTRLTVL.

The CDR3 DNA sequence: TGTGCCAGCAGCCCGGTATGGGGAAGTGAGTCAGATACGCAGTATTTT. Protein sequence: CASSPVWGSESDTQYF. This chain joins TRBV7-9 and TRBJ2-3; no firm D call. Germline CDR1 is SEHNR and CDR2 is FQNEAQ (reference sequence). Trimming shortened V by 5 bases and J by 4 bases, and 19 bases separated the two germline ends. The CDR3 length is 16 residues.

The V gene is TRBV5-5, the J gene TRBJ1-1, with D possibly being TRBD1 (5 bases). CDR1 and CDR2 (germline): SGHKS, YYEKEE (reference sequence). The CDR3 loop spans 14 amino acids. The germline V and J ends were trimmed by 5 bases and 2 bases, with 13 bases remaining between them. The CDR3 protein is CASRMGRLNTEAFF. CDR3 in DNA: TGTGCCAGCAGAATGGGACGGCTAAACACTGAAGCTTTCTTT.

This clonotype has only a few counts. The chain recombines TRBV11-2 with TRBJ2-2; 16 bases are shared with TRBD2. The V gene end was trimmed by 5 bases and the J gene end by 3 bases; junction bases not matched to a gene: 9. CDR3 size: 19 residues. Germline V lookup: CDR1 SGHAT, CDR2 FQNNGV. CDR3: CASSPLGLAGGQDTGELFF. The CDR3 DNA sequence: TGTGCCAGCAGCCCCTTGGGACTAGCGGGGGGGCAGGACACCGGGGAGCTGTTTTTT.

This clonotype appeared many times. The V gene is TRBV6-4, the J gene TRBJ2-3, with a tentative D call TRBD1 (6 bases). The CDR3 runs 17 residues. Germline V gives CDR1 MRHNA, CDR2 SNTAGT. Trimming removed 0 bases at V and 1 base at J, with 14 bases between. The DNA of the CDR3 is TGTGCCAGCAGTGACTCGAGTACGTCAGGGGGCACAGATACGCAGTATTTT. It specifies CASSDSSTSGGTDTQYF.

The chain couples TRBV7-3 to TRBJ2-3; D possibly matches TRBD1 or TRBD2 (5 bases each). The germline V and J ends were trimmed by 5 bases and 6 bases, with 12 bases remaining between them. The germline V gene has CDR1 SGHTA and CDR2 FQGTGA. The CDR3 has 13 amino acids. The CDR3 DNA reads TGTGCCAGCAGCGCCCTGGGGGTTGATACGCAGTATTTT. It codes for CASSALGVDTQYF.

The chain joins TRBV29-1 to TRBJ1-2, with TRBD1 identical over 7 bases. The CDR3 is made up of 12 amino acids. Germline V CDR1 and CDR2: SQVTM, ANQGSEA. Trimming cost V 7 bases and J 6 bases; bases outside gene matches: 8. The CDR3 protein is CSGGTADDGYTF. In nucleotides, the CDR3 is TGCAGCGGCGGGACAGCAGACGATGGCTACACCTTC.

The chain has TRBV28 and TRBJ1-6, with D perhaps TRBD1 (5 bases). The V end was cut by 5 bases, the J end by 10 bases, with 12 bases between. Germline V CDR1 and CDR2: MDHEN, SYDVKM. CDR3 length equals 13 residues. CDR3 sequence: CASSPGLLSPLHF. The CDR3 nucleotides are TGTGCCAGCAGTCCAGGGTTACTATCACCCCTCCACTTT.

This clonotype showed up many times. J is TRBJ1-2 and V is TRBV6-2 or TRBV6-3, with no clear D. The V and J ends lost 5 bases and 2 bases respectively, with 9 bases between them. The CDR3 loop spans 13 amino acids. Germline CDR1 MNHEY, CDR2 SVGEGT. The CDR3 loop reads CASSPGGNYGYTF. CDR3 bases: TGTGCCAGCAGTCCCGGAGGGAACTATGGCTACACCTTC.

The chain joins TRBV7-3 to TRBJ2-5; D tentatively fits TRBD1 or TRBD2 (6 bases each). CDR3 length equals 14 residues. Germline CDR1 is SGHTA and CDR2 is FQGTGA. V was cut by 1 base and J by 3 bases, with 9 bases left in between. The CDR3 protein is CASSLMGGEETQYF. In nucleotides, the CDR3 is TGTGCCAGCAGCTTAATGGGGGGCGAAGAGACCCAGTACTTC. The whole variable domain, filled in from reference TRBV7-3 and TRBJ2-5, reads GAGVSQTPSNKVTEKGKYVELRCDPISGHTALYWYRQSLGQGPEFLIYFQGTGAADDSGLPNDRFFAVRPEGSVSTLKIQRTERGDSAVYLCASSLMGGEETQYFGPGTRLLVL.

Concerning this clonotype itself: At one end the junction does not follow the germline gene, possibly because of a read error. The chain couples TRBV6-1 to TRBJ2-4, with 14 positions matching TRBD2. The germline V gene has CDR1 MNHNS and CDR2 SASEGT. The CDR3 length is 18 residues. DNA of the CDR3: TGTGCCAGCAGGGAAGGGGGACTAGCGGGGGACAAAAGAAACATTCAGTACTTC. Its protein product is CASREGGLAGDKRNIQYF.

The rearrangement links TRBV11-2 to TRBJ2-3; 8 positions match TRBD1. The CDR3 runs 13 residues. The germline V gene encodes CDR1 SGHAT and CDR2 FQNNGV. Germline trimming cut 5 bases from V and 6 bases from J; bases unmatched to any gene: 4. The CDR3 region is CASSMDRDDTQYF. The CDR3 coding sequence is TGTGCCAGCAGCATGGACAGGGACGATACGCAGTATTTT.

The V and J genes are TRBV10-3 and TRBJ1-1, with a tentative D call TRBD1 (5 bases). This CDR3 contains 18 residues. The V end lost 2 bases, the J end lost 0 bases, and 19 bases lay between the germline ends. Germline assignment: CDR1 ENHRY and CDR2 SYGVKD. CDR3 protein: CAISEGQGTAIMNTEAFF. For the CDR3, the DNA is TGTGCCATCAGTGAGGGCCAGGGCACAGCCATCATGAACACTGAAGCTTTCTTT.

In this sample, this clonotype turned up a few times. V usage is TRBV5-6 and J usage is TRBJ2-7, with D maybe TRBD1 (5 bases). The V end was cut by 5 bases, the J end by 4 bases, with 13 bases between. The germline gives CDR1 SGHDT, CDR2 YYEEEE. The CDR3 is 13 residues long. CDR3 DNA sequence: TGTGCCAGCAGGGATGGGGCAAATTACGAGCAGTACGTC. Encoded protein: CASRDGANYEQYV.

This clonotype was seen only a few times. The rearrangement links TRBV7-6 to TRBJ2-2; D not resolved. V shed 4 bases and J shed 4 bases, with 10 bases lying between them. CDR3 length equals 14 residues. CDR1 and CDR2 (germline): SGHVS, FNYEAQ. The CDR3 sequence is CASSSTKPTGELFF. The CDR3 DNA is TGTGCCAGCAGCTCCACGAAGCCCACCGGGGAGCTGTTTTTT.

There are a few counts of this clonotype. The rearrangement links TRBV12-3 or TRBV12-4 to TRBJ2-5; either TRBD1 or TRBD2 may fit D (5 bases each). V was shortened by 7 bases and J by 7 bases, with 16 bases between the two germline ends. CDR3 length: 13 amino acids. DNA for the CDR3: TGTGCCAGCAAGTGGGGGAGCCACGGGACCCAGTACTTC. Translating gives CASKWGSHGTQYF.

This clonotype showed up just a few times. The chain uses TRBV4-3 and TRBJ2-3; TRBD2 matches 13 bases. This CDR3 spans 17 amino acids. The germline V gene encodes CDR1 LGHNA and CDR2 YSLEER. Trimming at V came to 3 bases and at J to 5 bases, leaving 8 bases not matched to a gene. In DNA form, the CDR3 reads TGCGCCAGCAGCCAGGCCCAACTAGCGGGGGGGCAAGATACGCAGTATTTT. It encodes CASSQAQLAGGQDTQYF.

The V gene is TRBV27, the J gene TRBJ2-3; no firm D call. The germline V gene encodes CDR1 MNHEY and CDR2 SMNVEV (reference sequence). With 2 bases removed from V and 6 bases from J, the gap between germline ends came to 9 bases. The CDR3 runs 13 residues. The CDR3 nucleotides read TGTGCCAGCAGTTTAATCCCAGCCGATACGCAGTATTTT. Translation: CASSLIPADTQYF.